The next 16 T cell receptor beta chains were all read from a single sample in a study of blood T cell repertoires in COVID-19. Sequencing used immunoSEQ multiplex PCR; TCRdb keeps in-frame clones, though not all of them. The table includes about 38,000 clones, roughly 74% detected once. Sequences were obtained from peripheral blood. The receptors shown here come from a man between 65 and 80 years old with COVID-19, enrolled during active disease.

This clone was counted a few times. The rearrangement uses TRBV7-2 and TRBJ1-5; D is perhaps TRBD1 (5 bases). The V gene's germline CDR1 is SGHTA and CDR2 FQGNSA. V was pared by 4 bases and J by 6 bases, with 16 bases between. The CDR3 contains 15 residues. CDR3 sequence (DNA): TGTGCCAGCAGCTCGTACCCTGGGGCCTCTCAGCCCCAGCATTTT. This gives the protein CASSSYPGASQPQHF.

CDR3 nucleotide sequence: TGTGCCAGCAGCTTGCCGGGACTAGCTAACAATGAGCAGTTCTTC. This translates into CASSLPGLANNEQFF. The chain employs TRBV11-2 and TRBJ2-1; 9 bases match TRBD2. The CDR3 is made up of 15 amino acids. Germline V gives CDR1 SGHAT, CDR2 FQNNGV. V shed 3 bases and J 5 bases; nucleotides not matched to a gene: 5.

This chain joins TRBV5-1 and TRBJ1-5, with 9 bases matching TRBD1. From germline, CDR1 is SGHRS and CDR2 YFSETQ. This CDR3 has 14 residues. The V gene end was trimmed by 4 bases and the J gene end by 4 bases; junction bases not matched to a gene: 3. CDR3 nucleotide sequence: TGCGCCAGCAGCCTGGGGACAGGGAATCAGCCCCAGCATTTT. Translation: CASSLGTGNQPQHF.

This clone showed up just a few times. V is TRBV11-1 and J is TRBJ2-2; 8 nucleotides match TRBD2. The CDR3 loop spans 15 amino acids. CDR1 is SGHAT, CDR2 FQDESV, per germline (reference sequence). J was trimmed by 1 base and V by 6 bases; bases with no gene match: 4. The CDR3 bases are TGTGCCAGCAGACGACTAGCGAGGAACACCGGGGAGCTGTTTTTT. Its translation: CASRRLARNTGELFF.

This clone was observed a few times. V is TRBV19 and J is TRBJ2-7, with a weak D call TRBD1 (6 bases). CDR1 and CDR2 from the germline V gene are LNHDA and SQIVND (reference sequence). Deletions cut 1 base from V and 0 bases from J, with 10 bases between. This CDR3 has 15 amino acids. The CDR3 sequence is CASSIVQGSSYEQYF. CDR3 DNA: TGTGCCAGTAGTATAGTGCAGGGGAGCTCCTACGAGCAGTACTTC. Full variable domain (remainder filled in from reference TRBV19 and TRBJ2-7): DGGITQSPKYLFRKEGQNVTLSCEQNLNHDAMYWYRQDPGQGLRLIYYSQIVNDFQKGDIAEGYSVSREKKESFPLTVTSAQKNPTAFYLCASSIVQGSSYEQYFGPGTRLTVT.

The DNA for the CDR3 is TGCGCCAGCAGTGATTCCGGGACAGGGGTGTACGAGCAGTACTTC. This sequence encodes CASSDSGTGVYEQYF. V and J are TRBV10-1 and TRBJ2-7; 10 nucleotides align to TRBD1. CDR3 size: 15 residues. With 3 bases clipped from V and 4 bases from J, the junction kept 6 bases outside the gene matches. The germline CDR1 and CDR2 sequences are WNHNN and SYGVQD (reference sequence).

The gene calls are TRBV7-9 and TRBJ2-4, with D perhaps matching TRBD2 (5 bases). Germline-derived CDR1 and CDR2 are SEHNR and FQNEAQ (reference sequence). The CDR3 is 15 amino acids. Trimming shortened V by 0 bases and J by 8 bases, and 14 bases separated the two germline ends. CDR3 bases: TGTGCCAGCAGCTTAGCGGAGGCAGGTTTAGACATTCAGTACTTC. As protein: CASSLAEAGLDIQYF.

This chain connects TRBV2 to TRBJ2-1, with 12 bases fitting TRBD2. The CDR3 is 14 residues long. J gave up 9 bases and V 7 bases, and 7 bases lay outside the gene matches. The germline gives CDR1 SNHLY, CDR2 FYNNEI. CDR3 region: CASIPSGRGGEQFF. The CDR3, as DNA: TGTGCCAGCATCCCTAGCGGGAGGGGGGGTGAGCAGTTCTTC.

The chain has TRBV2 and TRBJ1-1; 8 bases line up with TRBD1. This CDR3 has 16 residues. CDR1 and CDR2 from the germline V gene are SNHLY and FYNNEI. The ends lost 3 bases at V and 1 base at J; junction bases unmatched: 7. CDR3 protein: CASSDPGTGENTEAFF. CDR3 in DNA: TGTGCCAGCAGTGATCCGGGGACAGGAGAGAACACTGAAGCTTTCTTT. Based on the CDR3 plus reference TRBV2 and TRBJ1-1, the full variable domain is EPEVTQTPSHQVTQMGQEVILRCVPISNHLYFYWYRQILGQKVEFLVSFYNNEISEKSEIFDDQFSVERPDGSNFTLKIRSTKLEDSAMYFCASSDPGTGENTEAFFGQGTRLTVV.

The V and J genes are TRBV5-5 and TRBJ1-5, with no clear D. CDR3 size: 13 residues. Trimming left V 3 bases short and J 4 bases short, with 8 bases between. The V gene's germline CDR1 is SGHKS and CDR2 YYEKEE (reference sequence). The CDR3 sequence is CASSSELNQPQHF. CDR3 nucleotides: TGTGCCAGCAGCTCTGAGTTAAATCAGCCCCAGCATTTT. Filled out from reference TRBV5-5 and TRBJ1-5, the complete variable domain reads DAGVTQSPTHLIKTRGQQVTLRCSPISGHKSVSWYQQVLGQGPQFIFQYYEKEERGRGNFPDRFSARQFPNYSSELNVNALLLGDSALYLCASSSELNQPQHFGDGTRLSIL.

This clone came up a few times. The chain has TRBV9 and TRBJ2-7, with D hard to call. The CDR3 covers 13 residues. In germline, CDR1 is SGDLS, CDR2 YYNGEE. Trimming took off 7 bases at V and 5 bases at J, with 16 bases between the two ends. The CDR3 nucleotides read TGTGCCAGCTCCAGAGCCTACCAGGACGAGCAGTACTTC. Translation: CASSRAYQDEQYF.

CDR3 DNA: TGCGCCAGCAGCCAAGGGGGACTAGCGGGAGGGAGCTCCTACGAGCAGTACTTC. Its translation: CASSQGGLAGGSSYEQYF. V is TRBV4-1 and J is TRBJ2-7, with 16 positions matching TRBD2. This CDR3 has 18 amino acids. CDR1 MGHRA and CDR2 YSYEKL come from the germline V gene. Trimming took 1 base from V and 0 from J; bases not matched to a gene: 3.

V gene TRBV3-1 (or the pseudogene TRBV3-2) combines with J gene TRBJ1-2; D ambiguous. Germline-derived CDR1 and CDR2 are LGHDT and YNNKEL (reference sequence). V was trimmed by 1 base and J by 2 bases, leaving 8 bases between them. The CDR3 runs 14 residues. The chain's CDR3 is CASSQVEGNYGYTF. CDR3 DNA sequence: TGTGCCAGCAGCCAAGTTGAGGGAAACTATGGCTACACCTTC.

This clone was counted a few times. An end of the junction does not agree with germline; a read error may underlie this. This chain joins TRBV18 and TRBJ2-7, with D possibly called TRBD1 or TRBD2 (9 bases each). The CDR3 runs 14 residues. Germline V gives CDR1 KGHSH, CDR2 LQKENI. The CDR3 DNA reads as TGTGCCAGCTCACCGGGACAGGGCCCGACTAGCGGTGTCTTC. Its translation is CASSPGQGPTSGVF.

V usage is TRBV28 and J usage is TRBJ2-5, with TRBD1 as a possible D gene (6 bases). The V gene's germline CDR1 is MDHEN and CDR2 SYDVKM. The CDR3 contains 14 residues. V lost 7 bases and J lost 7, with 19 bases in between. The CDR3 coding sequence is TGTGCCAGCACCCCGCCTTCCCTCAGGGGGACCCAGTACTTC. Translating gives CASTPPSLRGTQYF.

This clone turned up a few times. The chain employs TRBV30 and TRBJ1-5; tentative D call: TRBD1 (5 bases). CDR3 length equals 13 residues. Trimming cost V 2 bases and J 2 bases, with 7 bases left between them. CDR1 and CDR2 (germline): GTSNPN, SVGIG (reference sequence). The CDR3 DNA reads TGTGCCTGGAGTACCAGGGGCAATCAGCCCCAGCATTTT. Its translation is CAWSTRGNQPQHF.